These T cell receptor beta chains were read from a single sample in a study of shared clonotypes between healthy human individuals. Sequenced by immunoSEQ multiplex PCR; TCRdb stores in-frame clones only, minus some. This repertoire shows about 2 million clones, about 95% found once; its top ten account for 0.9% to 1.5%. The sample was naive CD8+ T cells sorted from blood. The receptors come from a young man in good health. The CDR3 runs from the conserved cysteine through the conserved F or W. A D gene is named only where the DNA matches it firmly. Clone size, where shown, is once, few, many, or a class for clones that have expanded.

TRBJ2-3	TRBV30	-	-	TGTGCCTGGAACGGCCTTAGCACAGATACGCAGTATTTT	CAWNGLSTDTQYF
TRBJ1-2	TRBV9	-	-	TGTGCCAGCAGCCAGGACAGCCCCCGGCCCTATGGCTACACCTTC	CASSQDSPRPYGYTF
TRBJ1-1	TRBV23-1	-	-	TGCGCCAGCAGTCAATTTTCCGTGAACACTGAAGCTTTCTTT	CASSQFSVNTEAFF
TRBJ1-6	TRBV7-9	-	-	TGTGCCAGCAGCTTAGTGGGGGATAGGAATTCACCCCTCCACTTT	CASSLVGDRNSPLHF
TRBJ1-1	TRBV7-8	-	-	TGTGCCAGCAGCTTCCACACAGAAAACACTGAAGCTTTCTTT	CASSFHTENTEAFF
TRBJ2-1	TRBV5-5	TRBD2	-	TGTGCCAGCAGCGTCGGGACTAGCGGTAACAATGAGCAGTTCTTC	CASSVGTSGNNEQFF
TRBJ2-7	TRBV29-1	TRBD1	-	TGCAGCGTTGTGGGACAGGGGAGGTACGAGCAGTACTTC	CSVVGQGRYEQYF
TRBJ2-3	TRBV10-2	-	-	TGCGCCAGCAGTGAGTCGACGTGGGATACGCAGTATTTT	CASSESTWDTQYF
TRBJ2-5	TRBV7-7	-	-	TGTGCTAGCAGAGGACCCTGGCAGAGAGAGACCCAGTACTTC	CASRGPWQRETQYF
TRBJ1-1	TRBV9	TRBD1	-	TGTGCCAGCAGCGAGGGGACAGGGGCTTATCGGGGGAACACTGAAGCTTTCTTT	CASSEGTGAYRGNTEAFF
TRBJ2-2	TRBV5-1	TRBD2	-	TGCGCCAGCAGCTTGGCCGTCCCAGCGGGGACTATTGTGGGCACCGGGGAGCTGTTTTTT	CASSLAVPAGTIVGTGELFF
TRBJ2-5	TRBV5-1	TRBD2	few	TGCGCCAGCAGCTTGGTGGTAGCGGGCGGCGAGACCCAGTACTTC	CASSLVVAGGETQYF
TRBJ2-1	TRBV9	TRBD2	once	TGTGCCAGCAGCCCCCCTAGCGGGGGGGCGCTCGGTGAGCAGTTCTTC	CASSPPSGGALGEQFF
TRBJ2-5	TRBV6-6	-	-	TGTGCCAGCAGTTACTCTCTCCCTGAGACCCAGTACTTC	CASSYSLPETQYF
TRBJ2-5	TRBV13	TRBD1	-	TGTGCCAGCAGCTACCAGGGTGCCGGGACAGGGGGAGGCGGAGAGACCCAGTACTTC	CASSYQGAGTGGGGETQYF
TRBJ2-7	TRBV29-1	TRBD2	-	TGCAGCGTTGTAACTAGCGCAAACTACGAGCAGTACTTC	CSVVTSANYEQYF
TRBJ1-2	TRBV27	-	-	TGTGCCAGCAGTTTATACCCAGGCCTGTATGGCTACACCTTC	CASSLYPGLYGYTF
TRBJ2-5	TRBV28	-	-	TGTGCCAGCAGTTTCGGAGGGATGCAGACCCAGTACTTC	CASSFGGMQTQYF
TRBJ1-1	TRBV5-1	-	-	TGCGCCAGCAGCCCCATAGTTGGTGATGAAGCTTTCTTT	CASSPIVGDEAFF
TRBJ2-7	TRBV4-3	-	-	TGCGCCAGCAGCCAAGAATGGGGGGAGGACCTCTCCTACGAGCAGTACTTC	CASSQEWGEDLSYEQYF
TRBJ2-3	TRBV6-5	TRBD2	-	TGTGCCAGCAGTTACTCGAGCGGGAGTGGCACAGATACGCAGTATTTT	CASSYSSGSGTDTQYF
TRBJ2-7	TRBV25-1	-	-	TGTGCCAGCAGTGAATATATTGGCGAGCAGTACTTC	CASSEYIGEQYF
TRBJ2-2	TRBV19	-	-	TGTGCCAGTAGTACCAGACTAGGGCGGACCGGGGAGCTGTTTTTT	CASSTRLGRTGELFF
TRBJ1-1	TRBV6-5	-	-	TGTGCCACCAGATTGGGGGCGAACACTGAAGCTTTCTTT	CATRLGANTEAFF
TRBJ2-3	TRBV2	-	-	TGTGCCAGCAGTGAACTAGAGGATACGCAGTATTTT	CASSELEDTQYF
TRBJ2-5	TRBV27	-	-	TGTGCCAGCAGTTTACTCTCAGGGGTCCGGGAGACCCAGTACTTC	CASSLLSGVRETQYF
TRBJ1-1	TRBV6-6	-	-	TGTGCCAGCAGTTATTCTGAGGGGGACACTGAAGCTTTCTTT	CASSYSEGDTEAFF
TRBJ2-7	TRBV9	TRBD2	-	TGTGCCAGCAGCCCGGTAGCGGGAGCGAACCCTTCGTTGGTAAAAATCGAGCAGTACTTC	CASSPVAGANPSLVKIEQYF
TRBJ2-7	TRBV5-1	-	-	TGCGCCAGCAGCTTGACCCCAGGGGTCTACGAGCAGTACTTC	CASSLTPGVYEQYF
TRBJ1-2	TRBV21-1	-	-	TGTGCCAGCAGCGAAAACGGGCGTTGGAATGGCTACACCTTC	CASSENGRWNGYTF
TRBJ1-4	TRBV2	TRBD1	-	TGTGCCAGCAGCCCCAGACAGGGATCGAGTGAAAAACTGTTTTTT	CASSPRQGSSEKLFF
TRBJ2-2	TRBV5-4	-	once	TGTGCCAGCAGCGATCGCAACTACAACCCCGGGGAGCTGTTTTTT	CASSDRNYNPGELFF
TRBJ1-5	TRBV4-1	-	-	TGCGCCAGCAGCCCCAGCGAGGGGGGGGGCAATCAGCCCCAGCATTTT	CASSPSEGGGNQPQHF
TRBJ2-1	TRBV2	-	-	TGTGCCAGCAGTGAAACCACAGGATTCGATGAGCAGTTCTTC	CASSETTGFDEQFF
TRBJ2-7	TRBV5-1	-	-	TGCGCCAGCAGCTTGGACGGGCTCGAGCAGTACTTC	CASSLDGLEQYF
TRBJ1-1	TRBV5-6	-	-	TGTGCCAGCAGCTTTGGGTTGACGAGCACTGAAGCTTTCTTT	CASSFGLTSTEAFF
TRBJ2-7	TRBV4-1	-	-	TGCGCCAGCAGCCAAGTCGAAGGCACCTACGAGCAGTACTTC	CASSQVEGTYEQYF
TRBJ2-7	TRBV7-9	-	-	TGTGCCAGCAGCTTAGCCACAGGGACCACCTACGAGCAGTACTTC	CASSLATGTTYEQYF
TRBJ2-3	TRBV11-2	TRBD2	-	TGTGCCAGCAGCTTAAGATTGGGACTAGCGGGAGGAGATACGCAGTATTTT	CASSLRLGLAGGDTQYF
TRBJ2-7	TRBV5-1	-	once	TGCGCCAGCAGCTTCAAATGGACGGAGACCTACGAGCAGTACTTC	CASSFKWTETYEQYF